The clone carrying this T cell receptor beta chain was detected once. The data are from a study of T cell changes during pregnancy in multiple sclerosis. This CDR3 spans 16 amino acids. The germline V gene has CDR1 MDHEN and CDR2 SYDVKM. V was cut by 3 bases and J by 6 bases, with 18 bases left in between. The method was immunoSEQ multiplex PCR; TCRdb's version includes in-frame clones alone and lacks a portion of them. Of about 75,000 clones listed, roughly nine tenths are singletons. The TCR was taken from a female donor in good health, enrolled as a control in a pregnancy study. Sequenced material: peripheral blood, taken in the first trimester of pregnancy. The chain joins TRBV28 to TRBJ1-5, with D maybe TRBD1 (5 bases). The CDR3 nucleotides read TGTGCCAGCAGTTTGCCCGGACACCAAGGAAGTCAGCCCCAGCATTTT. It is translated as CASSLPGHQGSQPQHF.